The clone carrying this T cell receptor (beta chain) has a handful of counts. Its antigen remains unidentified. The sample is drawn from a study of cytomegalovirus exposure and HLA in healthy donors. Findings of the study overall: The classifier, whose performance was assessed in both the original and validation cohorts, reportedly diagnosed cytomegalovirus status with high specificity and sensitivity. Several of the most significant clusters appeared linked to common viral pathogens, based on a later analysis.

Vbeta (60) and Jbeta (13) primers were used in the PCR. Method: immunoSEQ multiplex PCR; TCRdb's copy keeps in-frame clones and lacks some. The sample shows under 200,000 clones, 87% of them seen only once. CDR3 length: 14 amino acids. The germline V gene has CDR1 SGHVS and CDR2 FNYEAQ. Between the trimmed V and J ends, which lost 5 bases and 7 bases, there was a span of 15 bases. Specimen: PBMCs. The receptor's source is a woman aged 25-40 years in good health and CMV-seronegative. This chain uses TRBV7-6 with TRBJ2-1; a weak D match, TRBD2 (6 bases). The CDR3 nucleotides read TGTGCCAGCAGCCCCAGGGAGGCAGGGAATGAGCAGTTCTTC. This gives the protein CASSPREAGNEQFF. Combining the CDR3 with reference TRBV7-6 and TRBJ2-1 gives the whole variable domain GAGVSQSPRYKVTKRGQDVALRCDPISGHVSLYWYRQALGQGPEFLTYFNYEAQQDKSGLPNDRFSAERPEGSISTLTIQRTEQRDSAMYRCASSPREAGNEQFFGPGTRLTVL.